These 10 T cell receptor beta chains share one sample of origin, sequenced in a study of post-analysis software for immune sequencing data. Unique molecular identifiers tagged the TCR beta cDNA libraries. TCRdb re-derived calls from the PCR reads in MiXCR, one entry per CDR3 protein. The sample shows roughly 200,000 distinct CDR3 sequences, approximately 28% of them seen only once. Antigens for these TCRs are unknown. Whole-study results and caveats: Compared with controls, patients had more of about 5 TRBV segments, including TRBV5-6, TRBV5-1 and TRBV20-1.

Sequenced sample: blood. These receptors all come from a girl aged 2-17 years with multiple sclerosis.

In this sample, this clonotype turned up many times. The chain employs TRBV6-1 and TRBJ2-1; tentatively, D is TRBD2 (6 bases). In germline, CDR1 is MNHNS, CDR2 SASEGT. This CDR3 is 16 amino acids long. Trimming cost V 7 bases and J 1 base, with 17 bases left between them. CDR3 loop: CASTETVEGSYNEQFF. CDR3 in DNA: TGTGCCAGCACCGAAACAGTGGAGGGGTCCTACAATGAGCAGTTCTTC.

This clonotype was found many times. The chain joins TRBV20-1 to TRBJ2-1, with D possibly being TRBD2 (6 bases). V gave up 4 bases and J gave up 1 base, with 14 bases separating them. CDR1 is DFQATT and CDR2 is SNEGSKA in the germline V gene (reference sequence). The CDR3 totals 15 residues. The CDR3 DNA follows: TGCAGTGCTACTCGGAGGGAGCGGTCCTACAATGAGCAGTTCTTC. This translates into CSATRRERSYNEQFF.

At least ten counts were recorded for this clonotype. This rearrangement joins TRBV20-1 to TRBJ2-1; the D gene is possibly TRBD2 (7 bases). Germline V gene lookup returns CDR1 DFQATT and CDR2 SNEGSKA (reference sequence). V was cut by 6 bases and J by 9 bases, with 21 bases left in between. The CDR3 loop spans 14 amino acids. The CDR3 here is CSAEWRGRGGEQFF. CDR3 DNA sequence: TGCAGTGCGGAATGGCGGGGGCGGGGCGGTGAGCAGTTCTTC.

At least ten counts were recorded for this clonotype. In DNA, the CDR3 is TGTGCCAGCAGTTTCAGACGGGAGACCTACGAGCAGTACTTC. Translation gives CASSFRRETYEQYF. The gene calls are TRBV12-3 or TRBV12-4 and TRBJ2-7, with TRBD2 as a possible D gene (6 bases). This CDR3 comprises 14 residues. V lost 3 bases and J lost 2, with 11 bases in between.

This clonotype has a count of ten or more. CDR3 residues: CASTRLTGPYNEQFF. The CDR3 coding sequence is TGTGCCAGCACCCGACTGACGGGCCCCTACAATGAGCAGTTCTTC. The chain uses TRBV12-3 or TRBV12-4 and TRBJ2-1, with D uncertain. The CDR3 covers 15 residues. V was shortened by 7 bases and J by 2 bases, with 15 bases between the two germline ends.

Regarding this clonotype: This may stem from a read error, because a much larger clone lies one nucleotide away. This chain connects TRBV12-3 or TRBV12-4 to TRBJ2-7; 11 bases map to TRBD2. The CDR3 sequence is 16 residues long. J was trimmed by 7 bases and V by 6 bases; bases with no gene match: 14. The CDR3 nucleotides are TGTGCCAGCAGCGAGACTAGCGGGATCCCCTTCAATGAGCAGTACTTC. Its protein is CASSETSGIPFNEQYF.

This clonotype was seen once. V gene TRBV5-1 combines with J gene TRBJ2-5; D is undetermined. The CDR3 is made up of 15 amino acids. CDR1 and CDR2 (germline): SGHRS, YFSETQ. V was pared by 0 bases and J by 5 bases, with 14 bases between. The CDR3 reads CASSLATNLGETQYF. The CDR3 DNA reads as TGCGCCAGCAGCTTGGCCACCAACCTTGGGGAGACCCAGTACTTC.

The chain uses TRBV5-1 and TRBJ2-1, with D possibly being TRBD2 (5 bases). Germline loops: CDR1 SGHRS, CDR2 YFSETQ. The CDR3 length is 12 residues. Trimming took off 4 bases at V and 9 bases at J, with 11 bases between the two ends. Written as DNA, the CDR3 is TGCGCCAGCAGCGAGTCTAGCCTTGAGCAGTTCTTC. As protein: CASSESSLEQFF.

This clonotype has a count of ten or more. The gene calls are TRBV12-3 or TRBV12-4 and TRBJ1-1; 8 positions match TRBD1. The CDR3 has 15 residues. Unmatched junction bases numbered 6, after V lost 5 bases and J lost 1 base. The CDR3 sequence: CASSPTGTGNTEAFF. CDR3 nucleotides: TGTGCCAGCAGTCCGACCGGGACAGGGAACACTGAAGCTTTCTTT.

This clonotype has more than one count but fewer than ten. A clone one base away is much larger, so this may be a read error. The rearrangement joins TRBV29-1 to TRBJ1-2, with D tentatively TRBD1 (6 bases). V was pared by 3 bases and J by 6 bases, with 8 bases between. The CDR3 length is 11 residues. Germline V gene sequence: CDR1 SQVTM, CDR2 ANQGSEA. DNA of the CDR3: TGCAGCGTTGACAGGGGCCATGGCTACACCTTC. It yields the protein CSVDRGHGYTF.